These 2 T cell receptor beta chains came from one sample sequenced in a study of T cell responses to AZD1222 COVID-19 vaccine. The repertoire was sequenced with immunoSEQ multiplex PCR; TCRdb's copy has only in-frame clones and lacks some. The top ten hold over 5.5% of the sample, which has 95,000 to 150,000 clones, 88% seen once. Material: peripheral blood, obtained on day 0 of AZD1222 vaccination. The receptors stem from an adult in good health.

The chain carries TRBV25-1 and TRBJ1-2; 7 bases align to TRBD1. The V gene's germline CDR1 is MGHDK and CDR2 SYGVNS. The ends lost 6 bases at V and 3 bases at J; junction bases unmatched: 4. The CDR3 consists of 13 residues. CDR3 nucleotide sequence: TGTGCCAGCAGGCGAGGACAGGACTATGGCTACACCTTC. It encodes CASRRGQDYGYTF.

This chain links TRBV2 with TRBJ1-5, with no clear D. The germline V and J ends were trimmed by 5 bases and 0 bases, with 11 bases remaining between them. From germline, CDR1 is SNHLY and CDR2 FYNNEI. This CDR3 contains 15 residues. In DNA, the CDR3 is TGTGCCAGCAGTTCTAGTCAGAGTAGCAATCAGCCCCAGCATTTT. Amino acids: CASSSSQSSNQPQHF.